The entry below describes one TCR beta chain. What it binds is not known. This sample is drawn from a study of vaccination effects on CD4 cells after COVID-19. Prior to sequencing, the ViraFEST assay stimulated PBMC with viral peptide pools, which expanded the antigen-specific CD4+ T cells. Culture lasted about ten days before CD4+ T cell isolation. Two-dose vaccination with either BNT162b2 or mRNA-1273 was given to the participants. Using immunoSEQ multiplex PCR, the repertoire was profiled, and TCRdb retains in-frame clones only, with some absent. The table records around 23,000 clones, more than 70% of them present only once. The material was CD4+ T cells from PBMCs cultured with HCoV-229E spike peptides, obtained after COVID-19 vaccination. This TCR was recovered from a human donor who received a COVID-19 vaccine.

The CDR3 sequence is CASSYNQETQYF. Here the CDR3 DNA reads TGCGCCAGCTCCTACAACCAAGAGACCCAGTACTTC. This chain connects TRBV5-1 to TRBJ2-5; D not resolved. Trimming removed 7 bases from V and 0 bases from J, with 7 bases in between. The germline V gene has CDR1 SGHRS and CDR2 YFSETQ. The CDR3 spans 12 residues.